Listed below are T cell receptor beta chains from one sample, sequenced in a study of T-cell reconstitution after alpha-beta-depleted transplantation in children. TCRdb recomputed calls from the PCR reads with MiXCR, one row per CDR3 protein. Of about 640,000 distinct CDR3 sequences listed, over 15% are singletons. Sequenced material: PBMCs from the stem cell graft donor, taken from the stem cell graft. The source is a human donor who donated a stem cell graft to a child with acute myeloid leukemia. Both conserved end residues are part of each CDR3. Each record gives: V gene, D gene, J gene, clone size, CDR3 DNA, CDR3 protein. The D gene is left open where the match is weak. The listing skips clone size in some rows; elsewhere it reads once, few, many or a size class.

>TRBV5-6|NA|TRBJ1-4|NA
TGTGCCAGCAGCTTGGGGCTGGCTAATGAAAAACTGTTTTTT
CASSLGLANEKLFF
>TRBV5-1|NA|TRBJ1-2|few
TGCGCCAGCAGCTTGGGGAGCGTAGCCCCCTATGGCTACACCTTC
CASSLGSVAPYGYTF
>TRBV20-1|NA|TRBJ2-5|NA
TGCAGTGCTAGAGAAAGGGGAGAGACCCAGTACTTC
CSARERGETQYF
>TRBV7-2|TRBD2|TRBJ2-3|NA
TGTGCCAGCAGCGACCCTAGCGGGGGGTCCCTGGGAGATACGCAGTATTTT
CASSDPSGGSLGDTQYF
>TRBV20-1|TRBD2|TRBJ2-2|many
TGCAGTGCTAGGACTAGCGGGAACACCGGGGAGCTGTTTTTT
CSARTSGNTGELFF
>TRBV6-5|NA|TRBJ1-5|NA
TGTGCCAGCAGTTACTCCCATATGCTCAGGGAAGGGGGTTATCAGCCCCAGCATTTT
CASSYSHMLREGGYQPQHF
>TRBV5-1|TRBD1|TRBJ2-2|few
TGCGCCAGCAGCTTGTCGACAGGGTCCACCGGGGAGCTGTTTTTT
CASSLSTGSTGELFF
>TRBV28|NA|TRBJ2-2|NA
TGTGCCAGCAGTCCTCCGTTCGGTACCGGGGAGCTGTTTTTT
CASSPPFGTGELFF
>TRBV5-6|NA|TRBJ1-6|many
TGTGCCAGCAGCTTGGACCATAATTCACCCCTCCACTTT
CASSLDHNSPLHF
>TRBV29-1|NA|TRBJ2-5|many
TGCAGCGTTGACGGGGCACTGCAAGAGACCCAGTACTTC
CSVDGALQETQYF
>TRBV5-1|NA|TRBJ2-3|NA
TGCGCCAGCAGCTTGGTTAGGGGACGAGATACGCAGTATTTT
CASSLVRGRDTQYF
>TRBV7-2|TRBD1|TRBJ1-2|NA
TGTGCCAGCAGCTTAGGGCCAGGGGGCGTCTACTATGGCTACACCTTC
CASSLGPGGVYYGYTF
>TRBV20-1|NA|TRBJ1-2|NA
TGCAGTGCAGCTCAGGGGAACTATGGCTACACCTTC
CSAAQGNYGYTF
>TRBV20-1|TRBD1|TRBJ2-3|many
TGCAGTGCTAGAGATAACGACAGGGGGACCAATACGCAGTATTTT
CSARDNDRGTNTQYF
>TRBV20-1|NA|TRBJ1-4|many
TGCAGTGCCCTCCAACAGGGTACTAATGAAAAACTGTTTTTT
CSALQQGTNEKLFF
>TRBV5-1|NA|TRBJ2-1|many
TGCGCCAGCAGCTGGAGGGGGGGGAACAATGAGCAGTTCTTC
CASSWRGGNNEQFF
>TRBV6-1|NA|TRBJ1-4|NA
TGTGCCAGCAGGGAGTCGGGGAGTAATGAAAAACTGTTTTTT
CASRESGSNEKLFF
>TRBV12-3/TRBV12-4|NA|TRBJ1-2|few
TGTGCCAGCAGTTTGGGGGAACCTTGGGGGGGCTACACCTTC
CASSLGEPWGGYTF
>TRBV10-3|NA|TRBJ2-7|many
TGTGCAACGGGGTACTCCTACGAGCAGTACTTC
CATGYSYEQYF
>TRBV20-1|TRBD1|TRBJ1-2|few
TGCAGTGCTAGAGCAGGAGGGGGCGGTTTAGCCCGGACGAACTATGGCTACACCTTC
CSARAGGGGLARTNYGYTF
>TRBV4-1|NA|TRBJ2-2|NA
TGCGCCAGCAGCCAAGTGGCGGGGCGCGCGAGGACCGGGGAGCTGTTTTTT
CASSQVAGRARTGELFF
>TRBV20-1|TRBD2|TRBJ2-2|NA
TGCAGTGCTAGGGACCACCTCCTGCGCGGGGGAAACACCGGGGAGCTGTTTTTT
CSARDHLLRGGNTGELFF
>TRBV20-1|NA|TRBJ2-5|many
TGCAGTGCGATTCCTAGCGTCCAAGAGACCCAGTACTTC
CSAIPSVQETQYF
>TRBV27|NA|TRBJ1-4|NA
TGTGCCAGCATGAGCCTGCGGAATGAAAAACTGTTTTTT
CASMSLRNEKLFF
>TRBV15|NA|TRBJ2-7|NA
TGTGCCACCAGCAGCTACTACGAGCAGTACTTC
CATSSYYEQYF
>TRBV19|TRBD2|TRBJ2-1|NA
TGTGCCAGTAGTTCCCCCCCGGGACTAGCGGGATACAATGAGCAGTTCTTC
CASSSPPGLAGYNEQFF
>TRBV20-1|NA|TRBJ2-5|many
TGCAGTGCCCCCACGGGTGGGGGGCCCCAGTACTTC
CSAPTGGGPQYF
>TRBV18|NA|TRBJ2-1|NA
TGTGCCAGCTCACCCGCTCCGCAGGAATCGACCTACAATGAGCAGTTCTTC
CASSPAPQESTYNEQFF
>TRBV20-1|NA|TRBJ1-5|few
TGCAGTGCTAGAGAAACCACGTCCGCCCAGCATTTT
CSARETTSAQHF
>TRBV10-3|TRBD1|TRBJ1-1|NA
TGTGCCATCAGAACCGGGGGGTACCGGGACAGGGGTTATGTCACTGAAGCTTTCTTT
CAIRTGGYRDRGYVTEAFF
>TRBV20-1|NA|TRBJ1-4|few
TGCAGTGCTAGAAGTCGGGGGGAGGTCCTCCGAGAAAAACTGTTTTTT
CSARSRGEVLREKLFF
>TRBV6-5|NA|TRBJ1-1|NA
TGTGCCAGCATGGGGGGGGAAGTTGAAGCTTTCTTT
CASMGGEVEAFF
>TRBV27|NA|TRBJ2-6|NA
TGTGCCAGGGCTGAGGGGGCCAACGTCCTGACTTTC
CARAEGANVLTF
>TRBV5-1|NA|TRBJ2-1|few
TGCGCCAGCACTACAGGGATCCCTTCCAATGAGCAGTTCTTC
CASTTGIPSNEQFF
>TRBV20-1|NA|TRBJ2-3|many
TGCAGTGCTAGAAGAACAGGATTCGATACGCAGTATTTT
CSARRTGFDTQYF
>TRBV20-1|NA|TRBJ1-2|NA
TGCAGTGCCGAGGGATCCGGCTACACCTTC
CSAEGSGYTF
>TRBV7-2|NA|TRBJ1-2|many
TGTGCCAGCAGCTCGAGGCTAGGCTACACCTTC
CASSSRLGYTF
>TRBV7-9|NA|TRBJ1-2|few
TGTGCCAGCAGCTTAGCGGAAGGGAACTATGGCTACACCTTC
CASSLAEGNYGYTF
>TRBV10-3|NA|TRBJ1-3|many
TGTGCCACACGGTCTGGAAACACCATATATTTT
CATRSGNTIYF
>TRBV6-5|TRBD1|TRBJ2-7|many
TGTGCCAGCAGTTACGCCAGTAGTGGACAGGGGGTTTTGAAGTACTTC
CASSYASSGQGVLKYF
>TRBV7-9|NA|TRBJ2-2|NA
TGTGCCAGCAGCCCCTGGCCCGCAGCACGGGTCGGGGAGCTGTTTTTT
CASSPWPAARVGELFF
>TRBV29-1|TRBD1|TRBJ1-4|NA
TGCAGCGCTACACGACAGGGCGAGGTTGAAAAACTGTTTTTT
CSATRQGEVEKLFF
>TRBV20-1|TRBD2|TRBJ2-1|many
TGCAGTGCTCAACCCCATACTAGCGGGGGGGGAAATGAGCAGTTCTTC
CSAQPHTSGGGNEQFF
>TRBV5-1|NA|TRBJ1-1|NA
TGCGCCAGCAGCTTGGCCGGGCGAGGCACAGTCATGAACACTGAAGCTTTCTTT
CASSLAGRGTVMNTEAFF
>TRBV7-2|NA|TRBJ1-1|NA
TGTGCCAGCAGCTTAGCAGCACAGAACACTGAAGCTTTCTTT
CASSLAAQNTEAFF
>TRBV7-9|NA|TRBJ2-2|NA
TGTGCCAGCAGTATTAAGCCAGGGGTCCCCACCGGGGAGCTGTTTTTT
CASSIKPGVPTGELFF
>TRBV6-2/TRBV6-3|NA|TRBJ1-6|few
TGTGCCAGCAGTTACTCGCGGGGAAGAGGGTCACCCCTCCACTTT
CASSYSRGRGSPLHF
>TRBV20-1|TRBD1|TRBJ2-3|many
TGCAGTGCTAGGCCAGGGGGAACGCAGTATTTT
CSARPGGTQYF
>TRBV20-1|NA|TRBJ2-1|many
TGCAGTGCGGAACTAGAGAGCTCCTACAATGAGCAGTTCTTC
CSAELESSYNEQFF
>TRBV24-1|TRBD2|TRBJ2-1|NA
TGTGCCACCAGTGATTCGCTATATAGCGGGGGAACCTACAATGAGCAGTTCTTC
CATSDSLYSGGTYNEQFF
>TRBV29-1|TRBD2|TRBJ2-7|many
TGCAGCACCCGACTAGCGGGTTCCTACGAGCAGTACTTC
CSTRLAGSYEQYF
>TRBV27|NA|TRBJ2-7|NA
TGTGCCAGTAGCGGACGGGGAGTGTCCTACGAGCAGTACTTC
CASSGRGVSYEQYF
>TRBV12-3/TRBV12-4|NA|TRBJ1-4|many
TGTGCCAGCAGTTTAAATGGGAAGACTAATGAAAAACTGTTTTTT
CASSLNGKTNEKLFF
>TRBV20-1|NA|TRBJ2-3|many
TGCAGTGCCAGGACGGGGGCCCCAGATACGCAGTATTTT
CSARTGAPDTQYF
>TRBV7-9|NA|TRBJ2-1|many
TGTGCCAGCAGCCAGACTGTCAACAATGAGCAGTTCTTC
CASSQTVNNEQFF
>TRBV24-1|NA|TRBJ2-3|NA
TGTGCCACCAGTGACCCCCTTCCAGATACGCAGTATTTT
CATSDPLPDTQYF
>TRBV7-2|NA|TRBJ2-2|many
TGTGCCAGCAGCTTAGCTCTAGGCCTAGAAGGCACCGGGGAGCTGTTTTTT
CASSLALGLEGTGELFF
>TRBV29-1|TRBD1|TRBJ2-7|many
TGCAGCGTTGCCGCGACAGGGTCCTACGAGCAGTACTTC
CSVAATGSYEQYF
>TRBV7-9|TRBD1|TRBJ2-2|few
TGTGCCAGCAGGACTGCCAGGGGGCCTACCGGGGAGCTGTTTTTT
CASRTARGPTGELFF
>TRBV6-5|NA|TRBJ1-1|many
TGTGCCAGCAGTTACGGGAGGGGAGACACTGAAGCTTTCTTT
CASSYGRGDTEAFF